The 30 T cell receptor beta chains below all came from one sample that was sequenced in a study of blood T cell repertoires in COVID-19. Clones were sequenced by immunoSEQ multiplex PCR, and TCRdb holds only the in-frame ones, with some missing. The table lists about 220,000 clones, under 90% of them singletons. The sequenced material came from peripheral blood. These receptors were taken from a man aged 25 to 45 with active or convalescent COVID-19.

The chain couples TRBV30 to TRBJ2-1; 9 nucleotides line up with TRBD2. Germline-derived CDR1 and CDR2 are GTSNPN and SVGIG (reference sequence). V lost 4 bases and J lost 10; bases outside the gene matches: 14. The CDR3 contains 15 residues. CDR3 in DNA: TGTGCCTGGAAATTGCAACTAGCGGGTTTGGGGGAGCAGTTCTTC. Translated: CAWKLQLAGLGEQFF.

The rearrangement uses TRBV28 and TRBJ1-2; D not resolved. V was shortened by 2 bases and J by 7 bases, with 11 bases between the two germline ends. Germline CDR1 is MDHEN and CDR2 is SYDVKM. This CDR3 is 13 amino acids long. The CDR3 here is CASSLASYLGYTF. The CDR3 nucleotides are TGTGCCAGCAGTTTAGCGTCGTATCTTGGCTACACCTTC.

Remarks on this clone: In the same sample, other DNA sequences code for this CDR3. The chain is built from TRBV28 and TRBJ2-7; D is perhaps TRBD1 (6 bases). The CDR3 extends over 11 amino acids. In germline, CDR1 is MDHEN, CDR2 SYDVKM. V lost 8 bases and J 3 bases, leaving 8 bases between the germline ends. CDR3 region: CASLGGYEQYF. CDR3 coding DNA: TGTGCCAGCTTAGGGGGCTACGAGCAGTACTTC. Full variable domain (outside the CDR3, taken from reference TRBV28 and TRBJ2-7): DVKVTQSSRYLVKRTGEKVFLECVQDMDHENMFWYRQDPGLGLRLIYFSYDVKMKEKGDIPEGYSVSREKKERFSLILESASTNQTSMYLCASLGGYEQYFGPGTRLTVT.

The chain couples TRBV7-2 to TRBJ1-6; 7 positions agree with TRBD1. In germline, CDR1 is SGHTA, CDR2 FQGNSA. CDR3 length equals 16 residues. J was trimmed by 0 bases and V by 6 bases; bases with no gene match: 5. The CDR3 region has the DNA TGTGCCAGCAGGACAGGGTTCAGCTCCTATAATTCACCCCTCCACTTT. It is translated as CASRTGFSSYNSPLHF.

The chain couples TRBV18 to TRBJ2-5; D is perhaps TRBD1 (5 bases). Germline lookup yields CDR1 KGHSH and CDR2 LQKENI. V lost 2 bases and J 0 bases, leaving 16 bases between the germline ends. CDR3 length equals 17 residues. DNA for the CDR3: TGTGCCAGCTCACCATTAGGGGCAGCCAGTAACCAAGAGACCCAGTACTTC. Encoded protein: CASSPLGAASNQETQYF. The full variable domain, completed using reference TRBV18 and TRBJ2-5, is NAGVMQNPRHLVRRRGQEARLRCSPMKGHSHVYWYRQLPEEGLKFMVYLQKENIIDESGMPKERFSAEFPKEGPSILRIQQVVRGDSAAYFCASSPLGAASNQETQYFGPGTRLLVL.

This clone has only a few counts. The CDR3 DNA follows: TGTGCCAGCAGCTTGGTCAGGGGAAATGAGCAGTTCTTC. The encoded protein is CASSLVRGNEQFF. The chain carries TRBV7-9 and TRBJ2-1, with D maybe TRBD1 (6 bases). Germline V gene lookup returns CDR1 SEHNR and CDR2 FQNEAQ (reference sequence). The V end lost 3 bases, the J end lost 7 bases, and 10 bases lay between the germline ends. The CDR3 extends over 13 amino acids.

V gene TRBV5-4 combines with J gene TRBJ2-7, with TRBD1 matching 10 bases. The V segment lost 0 bases and the J segment 6 bases; nucleotides outside the gene matches: 6. Germline CDR1 SGHNT, CDR2 YYREEE (reference sequence). This CDR3 spans 15 amino acids. The CDR3 loop reads CASSLGGQGYAEQYF. DNA of the CDR3: TGTGCCAGCAGCTTGGGGGGACAGGGGTATGCCGAGCAGTACTTC.

Written as DNA, the CDR3 is TGCGCCAGCAGCTTGGCCCAGTTTAATGAAAAACTGTTTTTT. Protein product: CASSLAQFNEKLFF. The chain uses TRBV5-1 and TRBJ1-4, with unresolved D. The germline gives CDR1 SGHRS, CDR2 YFSETQ. The length of the CDR3 is 14 residues. Between the trimmed V and J ends, which lost 0 bases and 4 bases, there was a span of 7 bases.

This chain uses TRBV13 with TRBJ2-7; 9 bases line up with TRBD2. This CDR3 contains 15 residues. Germline-derived CDR1 and CDR2 are PRHDT and FYEKMQ (reference sequence). The V segment lost 3 bases and the J segment 1 base; nucleotides outside the gene matches: 4. The CDR3 is CASSLETSGSYEQYF. CDR3 DNA: TGTGCCAGCAGCTTGGAGACTAGCGGTTCCTACGAGCAGTACTTC.

The V gene is TRBV5-1, the J gene TRBJ2-1; TRBD2 might be the D (6 bases). This CDR3 spans 14 amino acids. Deletions cut 3 bases from V and 5 bases from J, with 12 bases between. Looked up from germline, CDR1 is SGHRS and CDR2 is YFSETQ. CDR3 coding DNA: TGCGCCAGCAGCTCCGGTTGGGGGGACAATGAGCAGTTCTTC. This translates into CASSSGWGDNEQFF. Using reference TRBV5-1 and TRBJ2-1 for the parts outside the CDR3, the full variable domain is KAGVTQTPRYLIKTRGQQVTLSCSPISGHRSVSWYQQTPGQGLQFLFEYFSETQRNKGNFPGRFSGRQFSNSRSEMNVSTLELGDSALYLCASSSGWGDNEQFFGPGTRLTVL.

The chain combines TRBV6-2 or TRBV6-3 with TRBJ2-7; tentative D call: TRBD2 (5 bases). The V and J ends lost 7 bases and 3 bases respectively, with 19 bases between them. This CDR3 is built from 15 residues. CDR1 and CDR2 (germline): MNHEY, SVGEGT. CDR3 sequence reads: CASNPRGSASYEQYF. The CDR3 nucleotides are TGTGCCAGCAACCCGAGAGGTAGCGCCAGCTACGAGCAGTACTTC.

This clone was picked up a small number of times. The rearrangement uses TRBV19 and TRBJ2-7; tentatively, D is TRBD1 (5 bases). The CDR3 runs 12 residues. CDR1 and CDR2 from the germline V gene are LNHDA and SQIVND (reference sequence). Between the trimmed V and J ends, which lost 4 bases and 2 bases, there was a span of 6 bases. The CDR3 loop reads CASSNRPYEQYF. CDR3 nucleotides: TGTGCCAGTAGTAACAGGCCCTACGAGCAGTACTTC.

The chain uses TRBV3-1 (or the pseudogene TRBV3-2) and TRBJ2-7, with 10 bases that match TRBD1. The CDR3 is made up of 16 amino acids. V was pared by 4 bases and J by 1 base, with 7 bases of the junction left unmatched. Germline lookup yields CDR1 LGHDT and CDR2 YNNKEL (reference sequence). The CDR3 nucleotides read TGTGCCAGCAGCCGCCCCGGGACAGGGGCGTCCTACGAGCAGTACTTC. Translated, it gives CASSRPGTGASYEQYF.

The V call is TRBV19, the J call TRBJ1-1; D is unclear. From germline, CDR1 is LNHDA and CDR2 SQIVND (reference sequence). V dropped 3 bases and J dropped 1 base, with 6 bases sitting between them. This CDR3 is 13 amino acids long. This chain's CDR3 is CASSIKRNTEAFF. Here the CDR3 DNA reads TGTGCCAGTAGTATTAAGAGGAACACTGAAGCTTTCTTT.

A single count supports this clone. This chain uses TRBV6-1 with TRBJ1-1; 11 bases are a match to TRBD1. Germline loops: CDR1 MNHNS, CDR2 SASEGT. CDR3 length equals 16 residues. With V trimmed by 3 bases and J by 6 bases, 9 bases remained unmatched. The CDR3 is CASSDRGTGGLSEAFF. The CDR3 DNA is TGTGCCAGCAGTGACCGTGGGACAGGGGGTTTATCTGAAGCTTTCTTT.

This clone was recorded a few times. This chain links TRBV28 with TRBJ2-7; 8 bases are shared with TRBD2. Unmatched junction bases numbered 5, after V lost 7 bases and J lost 6 bases. This CDR3 has 12 residues. CDR1 is MDHEN, CDR2 SYDVKM, per germline. CDR3 amino acids: CASTSGGPEQYF. CDR3 bases: TGTGCCAGCACCTCGGGGGGGCCCGAGCAGTACTTC.

This chain joins TRBV28 and TRBJ1-2; 7 bases fit TRBD1. The CDR3 is 15 amino acids. The germline CDR1 and CDR2 sequences are MDHEN and SYDVKM. The J segment lost 5 bases and the V segment lost 6 bases, leaving 12 bases of the junction unmatched. In DNA form, the CDR3 reads TGTGCCAGCAGATCTTACCGACAGGGTTCATATGGCTACACCTTC. This gives the protein CASRSYRQGSYGYTF.

The chain couples TRBV7-2 to TRBJ2-5; 9 bases line up with TRBD1. V was pared by 2 bases and J by 3 bases, with 4 bases of the junction left unmatched. The CDR3 is made up of 15 amino acids. Germline-derived CDR1 and CDR2 are SGHTA and FQGNSA. The CDR3 protein is CASSLPGTGKETQYF. The CDR3 DNA reads TGTGCCAGCAGCTTACCCGGGACAGGGAAAGAGACCCAGTACTTC.

V and J are TRBV6-6 and TRBJ2-3; 9 bases fit TRBD1. The J segment lost 3 bases and the V segment lost 7 bases, leaving 5 bases of the junction unmatched. Germline V gives CDR1 MNHNY, CDR2 SVGAGI (reference sequence). The CDR3 consists of 14 residues. This chain's CDR3 is CASIKTGGTDTQYF. CDR3 nucleotides: TGTGCCAGCATCAAGACAGGGGGGACAGATACGCAGTATTTT.

The rearrangement uses TRBV6-5 and TRBJ1-4; D possibly corresponds to TRBD1 (6 bases). The CDR3 is 15 amino acids. Germline V gene data show CDR1 as MNHEY and CDR2 as SVGAGI. The ends were cut back, 6 bases at V and 7 bases at J, with 18 bases in the middle. The CDR3 loop is CASRAPRGRGEKLFF. The CDR3 nucleotides are TGTGCCAGCAGGGCCCCCAGGGGACGAGGTGAAAAACTGTTTTTT.

The chain's CDR3 is CASSSPDKTNEKLFF. CDR3 coding DNA: TGTGCCAGCAGTTCCCCCGACAAGACTAATGAAAAACTGTTTTTT. J is TRBJ1-4 and V is TRBV28; no clear D. Germline V gene data show CDR1 as MDHEN and CDR2 as SYDVKM. The CDR3 is made up of 15 amino acids. V lost 4 bases and J 2 bases, leaving 11 bases between the germline ends. The variable domain in full, with the rest retrieved from reference TRBV28 and TRBJ1-4, is DVKVTQSSRYLVKRTGEKVFLECVQDMDHENMFWYRQDPGLGLRLIYFSYDVKMKEKGDIPEGYSVSREKKERFSLILESASTNQTSMYLCASSSPDKTNEKLFFGSGTQLSVL.

The chain combines TRBV5-1 with TRBJ2-5; no definite D call. The ends were cut back, 0 bases at V and 4 bases at J, with 13 bases in the middle. The germline V gene encodes CDR1 SGHRS and CDR2 YFSETQ. CDR3 length: 15 residues. The CDR3 DNA sequence: TGCGCCAGCAGCTTGGGGGCCGCAGGAATAGAGACCCAGTACTTC. Amino acid sequence: CASSLGAAGIETQYF.

Remarks on this clone: Other DNA variants within this sample encode the same CDR3. The gene calls are TRBV6-5 and TRBJ1-2; D might be TRBD1 (5 bases). The CDR3 contains 13 residues. V gave up 6 bases and J gave up 2 bases, with 10 bases separating them. Per germline, CDR1 MNHEY and CDR2 SVGAGI. CDR3 bases: TGTGCCAGCAGCCGCGACAGCAACTATGGCTACACCTTC. This translates into CASSRDSNYGYTF.

The J gene is TRBJ2-3, the V gene TRBV6-5, with D maybe TRBD1 (5 bases). V was trimmed by 2 bases and J by 2 bases, leaving 14 bases between them. This CDR3 is 16 amino acids long. The germline gives CDR1 MNHEY, CDR2 SVGAGI. CDR3 bases: TGTGCCAGCAGTTACATCCTAGTAGGGGACACAGATACGCAGTATTTT. Protein sequence: CASSYILVGDTDTQYF.

The rearrangement links TRBV7-9 to TRBJ1-2; D is unclear. Trimming took off 7 bases at V and 7 bases at J, with 13 bases between the two ends. Per the germline V gene, CDR1 is SEHNR and CDR2 is FQNEAQ (reference sequence). The CDR3 runs 12 residues. CDR3 residues: CASTELSIGYTF. DNA for the CDR3: TGTGCCAGCACCGAACTGTCTATTGGCTACACCTTC.

This chain links TRBV27 with TRBJ1-1; D possibly corresponds to TRBD1 (5 bases). The V end lost 6 bases, the J end lost 6 bases, and 20 bases lay between the germline ends. CDR3 size: 15 residues. CDR1 is MNHEY and CDR2 is SMNVEV in the germline V gene (reference sequence). CDR3 sequence (DNA): TGTGCCAGCAGACTACTGGGGGGGAGAGAGTCTGAAGCTTTCTTT. Its translation is CASRLLGGRESEAFF.

This chain uses TRBV18 with TRBJ2-3; 7 nucleotides agree with TRBD2. This CDR3 is built from 16 residues. The germline V gene encodes CDR1 KGHSH and CDR2 LQKENI. Losses at the gene ends were 6 bases for V and 1 base for J; bases not matched to a gene: 10. As DNA, the CDR3 is TGTGCCAGCTCTCCCGGGGAGGGCAGAGGCACAGATACGCAGTATTTT. It encodes CASSPGEGRGTDTQYF.

The chain employs TRBV7-9 and TRBJ2-7; 7 bases are a match to TRBD2. This CDR3 has 14 amino acids. V gave up 5 bases and J gave up 0 bases; unmatched junction bases: 4. Germline loops: CDR1 SEHNR, CDR2 FQNEAQ (reference sequence). This CDR3 is CASSPGGFSYEQYF. The CDR3 DNA reads as TGTGCCAGCAGCCCCGGGGGGTTCTCCTACGAGCAGTACTTC.

V and J are TRBV7-9 and TRBJ1-1; 9 bases line up with TRBD1. Trimming removed 4 bases from V and 5 bases from J; junction bases left unmatched: 14. CDR3 length: 17 residues. The germline V gene encodes CDR1 SEHNR and CDR2 FQNEAQ (reference sequence). The DNA for the CDR3 is TGTGCCAGCAGCTCACGAAAGGGGACAGGGACCGGGACTGAAGCTTTCTTT. Its translation is CASSSRKGTGTGTEAFF.

The chain employs TRBV4-3 and TRBJ1-4, with D possibly being TRBD1 (6 bases). V lost 4 bases and J lost 6, with 9 bases in between. The CDR3 consists of 13 residues. From germline, CDR1 is LGHNA and CDR2 YSLEER. In DNA, the CDR3 is TGCGCCAGCAGCCGACAGGTTTATGAAAAACTGTTTTTT. This translates into CASSRQVYEKLFF.